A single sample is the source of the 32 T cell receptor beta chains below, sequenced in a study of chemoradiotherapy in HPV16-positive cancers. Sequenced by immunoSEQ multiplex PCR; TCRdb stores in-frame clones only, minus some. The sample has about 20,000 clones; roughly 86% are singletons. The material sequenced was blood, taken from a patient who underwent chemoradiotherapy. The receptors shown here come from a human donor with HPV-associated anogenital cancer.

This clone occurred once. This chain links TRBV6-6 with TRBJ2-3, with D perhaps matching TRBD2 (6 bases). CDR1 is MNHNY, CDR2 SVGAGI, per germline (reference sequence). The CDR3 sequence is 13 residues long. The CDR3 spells CATLGGSTDTQYF. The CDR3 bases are TGTGCTACCCTCGGGGGAAGCACAGATACGCAGTATTTT.

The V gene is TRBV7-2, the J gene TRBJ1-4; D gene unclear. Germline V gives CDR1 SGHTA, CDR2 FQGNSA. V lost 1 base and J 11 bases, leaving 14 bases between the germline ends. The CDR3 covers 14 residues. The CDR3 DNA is TGTGCCAGCAGCTTAGATCACCTGGTGGGGAAACTGTTTTTT. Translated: CASSLDHLVGKLFF.

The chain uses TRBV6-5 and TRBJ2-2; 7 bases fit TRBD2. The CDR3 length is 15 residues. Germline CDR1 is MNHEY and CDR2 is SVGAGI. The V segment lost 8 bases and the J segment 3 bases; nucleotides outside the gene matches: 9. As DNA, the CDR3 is TGTGCCAGCGGACCCGGGACTACCCACACCGGGGAGCTGTTTTTT. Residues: CASGPGTTHTGELFF.

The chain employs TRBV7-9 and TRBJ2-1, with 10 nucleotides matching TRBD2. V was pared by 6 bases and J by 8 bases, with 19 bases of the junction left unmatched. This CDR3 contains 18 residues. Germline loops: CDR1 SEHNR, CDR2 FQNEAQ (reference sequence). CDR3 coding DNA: TGTGCCAGCAGTACGAAGGGGGCGGCTAGCGGGAGTCCCGATGAGCAGTTCTTC. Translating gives CASSTKGAASGSPDEQFF.

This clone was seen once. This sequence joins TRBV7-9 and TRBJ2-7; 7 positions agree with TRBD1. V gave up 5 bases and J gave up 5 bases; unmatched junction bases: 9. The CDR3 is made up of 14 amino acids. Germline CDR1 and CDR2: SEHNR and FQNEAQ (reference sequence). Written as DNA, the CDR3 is TGTGCCAGCAGCCCGGGACAGTCCGTCCACGAGCAGTACTTC. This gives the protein CASSPGQSVHEQYF.

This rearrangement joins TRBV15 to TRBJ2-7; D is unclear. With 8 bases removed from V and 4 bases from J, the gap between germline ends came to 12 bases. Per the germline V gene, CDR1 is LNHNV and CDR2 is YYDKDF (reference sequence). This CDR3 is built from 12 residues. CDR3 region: CATSRPDYEQYF. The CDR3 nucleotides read TGTGCCACCTCCCGGCCAGATTACGAGCAGTACTTC.

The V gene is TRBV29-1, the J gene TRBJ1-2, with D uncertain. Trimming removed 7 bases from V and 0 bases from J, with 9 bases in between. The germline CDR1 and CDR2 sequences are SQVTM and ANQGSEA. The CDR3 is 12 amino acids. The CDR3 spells CSERTANYGYTF. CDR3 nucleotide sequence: TGCAGCGAAAGAACAGCTAACTATGGCTACACCTTC.

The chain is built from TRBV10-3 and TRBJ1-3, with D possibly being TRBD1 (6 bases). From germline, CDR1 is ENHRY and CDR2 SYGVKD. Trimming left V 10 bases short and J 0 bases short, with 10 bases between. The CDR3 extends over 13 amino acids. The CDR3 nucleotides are TGTGCCACCTTGACAGGCTCTGGAAACACCATATATTTT. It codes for CATLTGSGNTIYF.

The CDR3 DNA sequence: TGTGCCAGCAGCCGGACAGGGGGCCATACGCAGTATTTT. This sequence encodes CASSRTGGHTQYF. The rearrangement joins TRBV14 to TRBJ2-3; TRBD1 matches 11 bases. V shed 4 bases and J 7 bases; nucleotides not matched to a gene: 1. The CDR3 runs 13 residues. The germline CDR1 and CDR2 sequences are SGHDN and FVKESK.

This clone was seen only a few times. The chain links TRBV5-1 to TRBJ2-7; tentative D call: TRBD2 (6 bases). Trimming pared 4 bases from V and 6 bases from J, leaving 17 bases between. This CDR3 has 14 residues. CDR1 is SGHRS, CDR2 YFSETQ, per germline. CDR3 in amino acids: CASSGGGIRLEQYF. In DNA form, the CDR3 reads TGCGCCAGCAGCGGGGGAGGAATCCGCCTCGAGCAGTACTTC. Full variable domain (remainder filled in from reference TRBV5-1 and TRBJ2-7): KAGVTQTPRYLIKTRGQQVTLSCSPISGHRSVSWYQQTPGQGLQFLFEYFSETQRNKGNFPGRFSGRQFSNSRSEMNVSTLELGDSALYLCASSGGGIRLEQYFGPGTRLTVT.

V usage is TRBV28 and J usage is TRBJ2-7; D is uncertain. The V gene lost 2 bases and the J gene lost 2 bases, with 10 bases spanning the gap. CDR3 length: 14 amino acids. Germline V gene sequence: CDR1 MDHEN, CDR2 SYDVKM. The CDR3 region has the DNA TGTGCCAGCAGTTTACTTGGGCAGACCTACGAGCAGTACTTC. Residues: CASSLLGQTYEQYF.

The DNA for the CDR3 is TGTGCCAGCAGTTTGAGGGAGGGCACTGAAGCTTTCTTT. The encoded protein is CASSLREGTEAFF. This sequence joins TRBV6-5 and TRBJ1-1; no firm D call. The V gene's germline CDR1 is MNHEY and CDR2 SVGAGI. The CDR3 length is 13 residues. Trimming pared 4 bases from V and 4 bases from J, leaving 10 bases between.

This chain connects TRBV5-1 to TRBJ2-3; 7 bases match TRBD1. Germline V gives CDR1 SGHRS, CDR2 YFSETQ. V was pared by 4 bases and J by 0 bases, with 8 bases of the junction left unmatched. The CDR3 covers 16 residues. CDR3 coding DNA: TGCGCCAGCAGCCCCGGGACAGTCACTAGCACAGATACGCAGTATTTT. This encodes CASSPGTVTSTDTQYF.

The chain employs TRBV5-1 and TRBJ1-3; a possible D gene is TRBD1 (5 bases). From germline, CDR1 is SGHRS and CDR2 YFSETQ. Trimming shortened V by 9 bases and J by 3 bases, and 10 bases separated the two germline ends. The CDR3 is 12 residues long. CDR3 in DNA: TGCGCCACCCGGGGCAGTGGAAACACCATATATTTT. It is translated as CATRGSGNTIYF.

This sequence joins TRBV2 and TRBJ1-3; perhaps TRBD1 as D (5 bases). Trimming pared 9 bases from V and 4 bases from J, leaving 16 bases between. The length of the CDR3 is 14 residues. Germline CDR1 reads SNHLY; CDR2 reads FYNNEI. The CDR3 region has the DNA TGTGCCAGTTCGATAGGGACGGGAGGAAACACCATATATTTT. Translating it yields CASSIGTGGNTIYF. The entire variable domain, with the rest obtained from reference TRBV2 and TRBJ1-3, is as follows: EPEVTQTPSHQVTQMGQEVILRCVPISNHLYFYWYRQILGQKVEFLVSFYNNEISEKSEIFDDQFSVERPDGSNFTLKIRSTKLEDSAMYFCASSIGTGGNTIYFGEGSWLTVV.

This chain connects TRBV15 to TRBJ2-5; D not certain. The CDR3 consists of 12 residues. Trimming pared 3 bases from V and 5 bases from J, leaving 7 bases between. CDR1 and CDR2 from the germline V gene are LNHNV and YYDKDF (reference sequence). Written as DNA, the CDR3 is TGTGCCACCAGCAGGATGATGGAGACCCAGTACTTC. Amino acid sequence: CATSRMMETQYF.

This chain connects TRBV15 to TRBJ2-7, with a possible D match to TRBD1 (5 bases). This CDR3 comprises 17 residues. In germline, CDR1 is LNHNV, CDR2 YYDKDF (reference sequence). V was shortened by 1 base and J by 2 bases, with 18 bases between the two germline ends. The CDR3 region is CATSRVTGTGSAYEQYF. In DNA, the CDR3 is TGTGCCACCAGCAGAGTAACTGGTACAGGCTCTGCCTACGAGCAGTACTTC.

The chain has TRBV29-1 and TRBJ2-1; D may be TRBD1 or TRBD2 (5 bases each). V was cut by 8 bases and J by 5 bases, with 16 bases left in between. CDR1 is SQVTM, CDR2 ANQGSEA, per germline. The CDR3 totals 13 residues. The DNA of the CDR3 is TGCAGCTCTAGGGGACCCAGAAACAATGAGCAGTTCTTC. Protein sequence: CSSRGPRNNEQFF.

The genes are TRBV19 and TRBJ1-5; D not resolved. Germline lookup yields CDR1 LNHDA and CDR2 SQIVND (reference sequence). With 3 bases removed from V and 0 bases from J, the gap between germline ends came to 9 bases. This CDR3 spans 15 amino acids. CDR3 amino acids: CASSMGFVSNQPQHF. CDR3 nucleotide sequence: TGTGCCAGTAGTATGGGCTTCGTTAGCAATCAGCCCCAGCATTTT.

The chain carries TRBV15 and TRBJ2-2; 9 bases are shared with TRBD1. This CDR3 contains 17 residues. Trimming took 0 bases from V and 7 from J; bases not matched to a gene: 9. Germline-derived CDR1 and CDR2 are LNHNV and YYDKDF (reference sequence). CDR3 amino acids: CATSRDRGQGKNGELFF. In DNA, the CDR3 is TGTGCCACCAGCAGAGATCGTGGACAGGGGAAAAACGGGGAGCTGTTTTTT.

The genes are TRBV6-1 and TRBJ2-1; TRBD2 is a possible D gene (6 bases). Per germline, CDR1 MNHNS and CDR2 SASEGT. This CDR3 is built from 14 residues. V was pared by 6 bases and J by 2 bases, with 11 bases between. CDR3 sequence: CASSDGGPYNEQFF. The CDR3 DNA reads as TGTGCCAGCAGCGACGGGGGACCCTACAATGAGCAGTTCTTC.

CDR3 amino acids: CASSIETGTVYTF. The CDR3 nucleotides read TGTGCCAGTAGTATAGAGACAGGGACTGTCTACACCTTC. The rearrangement uses TRBV19 and TRBJ1-2, with 7 bases matching TRBD1. V trimming: 0 bases; J trimming: 10 bases; junction bases outside the gene matches: 5. Germline CDR1 and CDR2: LNHDA and SQIVND (reference sequence). The CDR3 spans 13 residues.

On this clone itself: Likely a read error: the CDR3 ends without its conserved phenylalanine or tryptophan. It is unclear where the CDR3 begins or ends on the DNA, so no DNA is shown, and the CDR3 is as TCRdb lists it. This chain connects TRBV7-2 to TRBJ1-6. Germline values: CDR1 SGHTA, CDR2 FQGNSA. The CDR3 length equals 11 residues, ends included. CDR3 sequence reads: CASRGGKSKEN.

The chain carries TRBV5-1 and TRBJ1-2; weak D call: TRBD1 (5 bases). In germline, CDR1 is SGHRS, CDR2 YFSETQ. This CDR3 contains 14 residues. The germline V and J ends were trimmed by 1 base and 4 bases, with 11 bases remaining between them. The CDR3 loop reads CASSLTARGYGYTF. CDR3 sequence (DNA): TGCGCCAGCAGCTTGACGGCGAGGGGCTATGGCTACACCTTC.

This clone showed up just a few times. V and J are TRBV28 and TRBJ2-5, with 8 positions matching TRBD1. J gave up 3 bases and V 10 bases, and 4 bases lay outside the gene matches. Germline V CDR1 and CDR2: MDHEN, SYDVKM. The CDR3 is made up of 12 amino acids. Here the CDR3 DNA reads TGTGCCACCATGACAGGGGAAGAGACCCAGTACTTC. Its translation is CATMTGEETQYF. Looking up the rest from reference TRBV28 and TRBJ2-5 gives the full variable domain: DVKVTQSSRYLVKRTGEKVFLECVQDMDHENMFWYRQDPGLGLRLIYFSYDVKMKEKGDIPEGYSVSREKKERFSLILESASTNQTSMYLCATMTGEETQYFGPGTRLLVL.

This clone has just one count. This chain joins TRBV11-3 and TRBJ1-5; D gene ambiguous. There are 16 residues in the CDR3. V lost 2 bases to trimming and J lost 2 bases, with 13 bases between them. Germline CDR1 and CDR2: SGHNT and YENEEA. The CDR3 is CASSLWPLVGNQPQHF. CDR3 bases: TGTGCCAGCAGCTTATGGCCCCTCGTCGGCAATCAGCCCCAGCATTTT.

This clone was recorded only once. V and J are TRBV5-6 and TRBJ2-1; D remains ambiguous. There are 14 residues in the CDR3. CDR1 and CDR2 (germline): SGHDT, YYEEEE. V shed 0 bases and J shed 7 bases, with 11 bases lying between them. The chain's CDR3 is CASSLAGQANEQFF. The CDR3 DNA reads TGTGCCAGCAGCTTGGCCGGGCAGGCAAATGAGCAGTTCTTC.

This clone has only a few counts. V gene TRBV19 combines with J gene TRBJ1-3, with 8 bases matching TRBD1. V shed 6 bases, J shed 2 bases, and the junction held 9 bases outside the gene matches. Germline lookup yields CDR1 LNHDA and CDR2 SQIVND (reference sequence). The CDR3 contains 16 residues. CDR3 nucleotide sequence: TGTGCCAGTAGGCGTGACAGGGGAGCCGCTGGAAACACCATATATTTT. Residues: CASRRDRGAAGNTIYF.

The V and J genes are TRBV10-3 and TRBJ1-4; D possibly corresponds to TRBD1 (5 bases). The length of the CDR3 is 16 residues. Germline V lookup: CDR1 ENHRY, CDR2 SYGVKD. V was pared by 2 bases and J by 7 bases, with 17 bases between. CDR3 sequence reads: CAISEPTGVAGEKLFF. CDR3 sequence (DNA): TGTGCCATCAGTGAGCCGACGGGGGTGGCCGGTGAAAAACTGTTTTTT.

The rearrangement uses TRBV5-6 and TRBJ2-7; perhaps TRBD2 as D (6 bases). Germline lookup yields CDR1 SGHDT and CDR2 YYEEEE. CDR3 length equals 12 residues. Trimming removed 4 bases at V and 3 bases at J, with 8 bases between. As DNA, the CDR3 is TGTGCCAGCAGCCGGGGGAACTACGAGCAGTACTTC. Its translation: CASSRGNYEQYF.

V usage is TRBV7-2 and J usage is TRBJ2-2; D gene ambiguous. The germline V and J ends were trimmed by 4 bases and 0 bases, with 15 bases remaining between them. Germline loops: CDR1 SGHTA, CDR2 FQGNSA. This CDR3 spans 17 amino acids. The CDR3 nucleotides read TGTGCCAGCAGCTCTGACACTGCAAAGGCGAACACCGGGGAGCTGTTTTTT. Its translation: CASSSDTAKANTGELFF.

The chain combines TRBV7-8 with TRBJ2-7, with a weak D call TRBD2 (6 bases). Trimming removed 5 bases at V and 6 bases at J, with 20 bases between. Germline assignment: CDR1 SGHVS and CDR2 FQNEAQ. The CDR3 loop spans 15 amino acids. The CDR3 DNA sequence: TGTGCCAGCAGCGAGGGCCGGGACTCCTTAAGCGAGCAGTACTTC. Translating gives CASSEGRDSLSEQYF.